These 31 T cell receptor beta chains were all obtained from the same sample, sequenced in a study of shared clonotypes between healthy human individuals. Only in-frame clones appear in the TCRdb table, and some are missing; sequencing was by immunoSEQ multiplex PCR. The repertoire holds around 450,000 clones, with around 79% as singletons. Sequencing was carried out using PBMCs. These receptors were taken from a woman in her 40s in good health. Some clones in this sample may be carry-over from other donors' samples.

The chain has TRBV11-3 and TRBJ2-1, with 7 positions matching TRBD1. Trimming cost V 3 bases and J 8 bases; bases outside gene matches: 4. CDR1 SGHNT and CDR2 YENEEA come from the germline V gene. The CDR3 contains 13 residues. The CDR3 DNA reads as TGTGCCAGCAGCTTGTCTAGGGGGCATGAGCAGTTCTTC. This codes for CASSLSRGHEQFF. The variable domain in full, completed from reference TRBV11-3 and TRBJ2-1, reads EAGVVQSPRYKIIEKKQPVAFWCNPISGHNTLYWYLQNLGQGPELLIRYENEEAVDDSQLPKDRFSAERLKGVDSTLKIQPAELGDSAVYLCASSLSRGHEQFFGPGTRLTVL.

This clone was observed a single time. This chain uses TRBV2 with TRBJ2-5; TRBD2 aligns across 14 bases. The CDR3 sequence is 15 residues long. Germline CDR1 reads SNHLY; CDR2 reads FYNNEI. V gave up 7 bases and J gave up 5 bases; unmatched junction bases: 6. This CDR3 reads CASKGLAGVGETQYF. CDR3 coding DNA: TGTGCCAGCAAGGGACTAGCGGGAGTAGGTGAGACCCAGTACTTC.

For the CDR3, the DNA is TGTGCCAGCAGCTTAGTAGGGGCTAACTATGGCTACACCTTC. Protein sequence: CASSLVGANYGYTF. This chain connects TRBV7-9 to TRBJ1-2; maybe TRBD1 (5 bases). Between the trimmed V and J ends, which lost 1 base and 0 bases, there was a span of 6 bases. CDR3 length equals 14 residues. The germline CDR1 and CDR2 sequences are SEHNR and FQNEAQ (reference sequence).

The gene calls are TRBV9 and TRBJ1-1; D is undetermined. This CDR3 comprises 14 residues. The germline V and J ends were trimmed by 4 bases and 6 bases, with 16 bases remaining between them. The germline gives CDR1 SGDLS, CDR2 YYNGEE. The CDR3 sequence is CASSPYDKRAEAFF. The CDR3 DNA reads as TGTGCCAGCAGCCCCTATGACAAACGAGCTGAAGCTTTCTTT. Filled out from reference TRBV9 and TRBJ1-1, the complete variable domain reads DSGVTQTPKHLITATGQRVTLRCSPRSGDLSVYWYQQSLDQGLQFLIQYYNGEERAKGNILERFSAQQFPDLHSELNLSSLELGDSALYFCASSPYDKRAEAFFGQGTRLTVV.

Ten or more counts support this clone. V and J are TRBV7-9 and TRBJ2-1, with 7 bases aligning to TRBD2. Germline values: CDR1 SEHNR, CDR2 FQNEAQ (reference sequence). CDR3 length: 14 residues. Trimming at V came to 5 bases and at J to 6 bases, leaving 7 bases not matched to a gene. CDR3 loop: CASSVSGTTNEQFF. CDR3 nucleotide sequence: TGTGCCAGCAGCGTCAGCGGGACCACCAATGAGCAGTTCTTC.

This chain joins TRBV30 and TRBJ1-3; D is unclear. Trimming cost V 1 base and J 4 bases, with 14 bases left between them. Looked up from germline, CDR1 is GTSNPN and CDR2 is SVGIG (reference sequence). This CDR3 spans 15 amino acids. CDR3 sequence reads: CAWSAKMIVGNTIYF. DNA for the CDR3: TGTGCCTGGAGTGCCAAAATGATAGTCGGAAACACCATATATTTT.

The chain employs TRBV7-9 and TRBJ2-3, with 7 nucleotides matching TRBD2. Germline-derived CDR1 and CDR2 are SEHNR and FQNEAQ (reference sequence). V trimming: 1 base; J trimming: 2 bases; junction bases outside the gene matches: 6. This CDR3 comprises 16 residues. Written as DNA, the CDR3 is TGTGCCAGCAGCTTAGGAGTCGGGGACTACACAGATACGCAGTATTTT. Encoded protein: CASSLGVGDYTDTQYF.

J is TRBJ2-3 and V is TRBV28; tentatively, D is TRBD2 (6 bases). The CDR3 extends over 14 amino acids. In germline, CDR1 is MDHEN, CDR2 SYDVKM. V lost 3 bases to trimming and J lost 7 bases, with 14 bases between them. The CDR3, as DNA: TGTGCCAGCAGTTTCCCCGGGAGCCCAAATACGCAGTATTTT. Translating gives CASSFPGSPNTQYF.

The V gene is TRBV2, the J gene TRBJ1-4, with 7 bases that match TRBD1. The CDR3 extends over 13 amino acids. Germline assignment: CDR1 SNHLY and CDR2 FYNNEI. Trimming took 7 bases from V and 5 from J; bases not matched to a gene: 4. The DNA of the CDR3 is TGTGCCAGCACCCAACAGGGGAATGAAAAACTGTTTTTT. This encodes CASTQQGNEKLFF.

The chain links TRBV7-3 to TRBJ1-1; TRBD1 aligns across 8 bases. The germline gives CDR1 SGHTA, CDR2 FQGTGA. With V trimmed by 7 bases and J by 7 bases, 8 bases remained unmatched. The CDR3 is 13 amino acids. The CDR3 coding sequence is TGTGCCAGCAACGACAGGGGTAAGAATGAAGCTTTCTTT. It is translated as CASNDRGKNEAFF. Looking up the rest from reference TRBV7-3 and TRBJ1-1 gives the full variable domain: GAGVSQTPSNKVTEKGKYVELRCDPISGHTALYWYRQSLGQGPEFLIYFQGTGAADDSGLPNDRFFAVRPEGSVSTLKIQRTERGDSAVYLCASNDRGKNEAFFGQGTRLTVV.

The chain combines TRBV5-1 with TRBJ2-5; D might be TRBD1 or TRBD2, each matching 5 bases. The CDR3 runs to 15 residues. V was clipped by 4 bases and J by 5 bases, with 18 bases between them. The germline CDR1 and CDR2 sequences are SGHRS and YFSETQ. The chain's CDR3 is CASSPAGADLETQYF. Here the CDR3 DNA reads TGCGCCAGCAGCCCAGCCGGGGCCGATCTGGAGACCCAGTACTTC. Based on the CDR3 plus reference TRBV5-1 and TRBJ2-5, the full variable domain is KAGVTQTPRYLIKTRGQQVTLSCSPISGHRSVSWYQQTPGQGLQFLFEYFSETQRNKGNFPGRFSGRQFSNSRSEMNVSTLELGDSALYLCASSPAGADLETQYFGPGTRLLVL.

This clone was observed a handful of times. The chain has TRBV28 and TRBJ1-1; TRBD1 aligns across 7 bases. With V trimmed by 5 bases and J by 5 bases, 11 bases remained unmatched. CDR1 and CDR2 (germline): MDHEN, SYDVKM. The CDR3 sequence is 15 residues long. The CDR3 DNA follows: TGTGCCAGCAGTCTAAACAGGGGAGGCGAGACTGAAGCTTTCTTT. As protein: CASSLNRGGETEAFF.

The CDR3, as DNA: TGCGCCAGCAGTGAGTCCGAATCCGTTATCCCCTACGAGCAGTACTTC. Its protein is CASSESESVIPYEQYF. This chain links TRBV10-1 with TRBJ2-7, with D unclear. The CDR3 contains 16 residues. Germline CDR1 is WNHNN and CDR2 is SYGVQD (reference sequence). V lost 0 bases and J lost 2, with 14 bases in between.

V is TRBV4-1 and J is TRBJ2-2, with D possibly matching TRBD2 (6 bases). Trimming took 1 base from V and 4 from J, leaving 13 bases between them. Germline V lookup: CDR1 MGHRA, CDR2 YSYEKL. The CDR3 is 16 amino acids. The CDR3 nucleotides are TGCGCCAGCAGCCAAGGCCAGGGAGGTCGCACCGGGGAGCTGTTTTTT. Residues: CASSQGQGGRTGELFF.

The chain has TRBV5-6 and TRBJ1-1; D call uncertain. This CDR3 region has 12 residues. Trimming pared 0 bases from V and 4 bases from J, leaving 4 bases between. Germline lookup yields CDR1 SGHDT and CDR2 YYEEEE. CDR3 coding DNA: TGTGCCAGCAGCTTGGTAGCCACTGAAGCTTTCTTT. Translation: CASSLVATEAFF.

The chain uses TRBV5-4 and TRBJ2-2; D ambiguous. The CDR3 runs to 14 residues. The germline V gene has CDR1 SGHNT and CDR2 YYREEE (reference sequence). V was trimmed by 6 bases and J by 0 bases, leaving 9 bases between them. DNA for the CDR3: TGTGCCAGCACCCAGACACCGAACACCGGGGAGCTGTTTTTT. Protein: CASTQTPNTGELFF. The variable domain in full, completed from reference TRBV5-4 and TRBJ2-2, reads ETGVTQSPTHLIKTRGQQVTLRCSSQSGHNTVSWYQQALGQGPQFIFQYYREEENGRGNFPPRFSGLQFPNYSSELNVNALELDDSALYLCASTQTPNTGELFFGEGSRLTVL.

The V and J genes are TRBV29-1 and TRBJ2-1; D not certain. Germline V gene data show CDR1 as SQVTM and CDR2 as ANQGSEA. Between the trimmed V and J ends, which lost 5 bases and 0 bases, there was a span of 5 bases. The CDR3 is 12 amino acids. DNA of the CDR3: TGCAGCGTTTTTTACTCCTACAATGAGCAGTTCTTC. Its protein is CSVFYSYNEQFF.

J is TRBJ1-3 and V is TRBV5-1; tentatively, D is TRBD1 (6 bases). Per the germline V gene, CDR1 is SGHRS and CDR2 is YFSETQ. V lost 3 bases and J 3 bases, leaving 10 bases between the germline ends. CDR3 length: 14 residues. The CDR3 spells CASSSGVGGNTIYF. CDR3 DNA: TGCGCCAGCAGCTCAGGGGTTGGTGGAAACACCATATATTTT. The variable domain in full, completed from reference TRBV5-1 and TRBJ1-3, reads KAGVTQTPRYLIKTRGQQVTLSCSPISGHRSVSWYQQTPGQGLQFLFEYFSETQRNKGNFPGRFSGRQFSNSRSEMNVSTLELGDSALYLCASSSGVGGNTIYFGEGSWLTVV.

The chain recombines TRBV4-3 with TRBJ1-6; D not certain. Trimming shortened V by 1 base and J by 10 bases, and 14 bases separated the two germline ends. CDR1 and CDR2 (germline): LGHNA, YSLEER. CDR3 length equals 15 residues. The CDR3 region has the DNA TGCGCCAGCAGCCAAGTTAGGTACCAGGCATCACCCCTCCACTTT. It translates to CASSQVRYQASPLHF.

The CDR3 DNA is TGTGCCAGCTTAGGGTACCAATCCACAGATACGCAGTATTTT. Translation gives CASLGYQSTDTQYF. V is TRBV7-9 and J is TRBJ2-3; D not certain. V lost 8 bases, J lost 2 bases, and 14 bases lay in between. The CDR3 runs to 14 residues. The V gene's germline CDR1 is SEHNR and CDR2 FQNEAQ (reference sequence).

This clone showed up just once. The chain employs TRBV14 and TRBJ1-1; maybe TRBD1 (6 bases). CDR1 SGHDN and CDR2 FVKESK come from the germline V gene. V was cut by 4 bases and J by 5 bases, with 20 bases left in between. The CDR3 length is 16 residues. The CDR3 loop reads CASSPRGAQGATEAFF. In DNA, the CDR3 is TGTGCCAGCAGCCCCCGGGGGGCGCAGGGCGCTACTGAAGCTTTCTTT.

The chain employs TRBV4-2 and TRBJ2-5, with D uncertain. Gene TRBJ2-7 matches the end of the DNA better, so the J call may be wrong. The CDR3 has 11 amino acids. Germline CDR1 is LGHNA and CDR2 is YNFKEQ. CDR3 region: CASATTYEQYF. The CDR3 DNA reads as TGTGCCAGCGCCACCACCTACGAGCAGTACTTC.

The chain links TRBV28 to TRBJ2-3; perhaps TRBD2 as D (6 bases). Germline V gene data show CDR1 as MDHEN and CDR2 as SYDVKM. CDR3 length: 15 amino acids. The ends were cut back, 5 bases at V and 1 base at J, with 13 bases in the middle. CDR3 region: CASSTSGGGTDTQYF. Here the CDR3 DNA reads TGTGCCAGCAGTACCTCCGGGGGAGGCACAGATACGCAGTATTTT.

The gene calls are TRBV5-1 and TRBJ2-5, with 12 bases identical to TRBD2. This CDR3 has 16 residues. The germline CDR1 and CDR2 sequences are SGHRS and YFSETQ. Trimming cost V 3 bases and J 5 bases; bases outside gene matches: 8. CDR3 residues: CASSSHRLAGAETQYF. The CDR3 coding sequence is TGCGCCAGCAGCTCCCACCGACTAGCGGGAGCTGAGACCCAGTACTTC.

Written as DNA, the CDR3 is TGTGCCAGCAGCGCCCCAAGAACCGGAAACACCATATATTTT. This gives the protein CASSAPRTGNTIYF. This sequence joins TRBV9 and TRBJ1-3; D unclear. Germline loops: CDR1 SGDLS, CDR2 YYNGEE. The CDR3 runs to 14 residues. V lost 3 bases, J lost 4 bases, and 11 bases lay in between.

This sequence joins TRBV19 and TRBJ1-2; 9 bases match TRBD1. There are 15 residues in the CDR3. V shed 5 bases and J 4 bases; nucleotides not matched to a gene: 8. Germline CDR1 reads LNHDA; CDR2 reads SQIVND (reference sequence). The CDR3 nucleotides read TGTGCCAGTAGTGATCACAGGGGGCGTTTCTATGGCTACACCTTC. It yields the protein CASSDHRGRFYGYTF.

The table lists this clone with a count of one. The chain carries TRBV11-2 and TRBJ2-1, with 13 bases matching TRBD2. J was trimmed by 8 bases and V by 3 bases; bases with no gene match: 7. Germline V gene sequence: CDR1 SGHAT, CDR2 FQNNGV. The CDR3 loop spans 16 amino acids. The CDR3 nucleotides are TGTGCCAGCAGCTTCGCCGGGACTAGCGGGACTGATGAGCAGTTCTTC. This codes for CASSFAGTSGTDEQFF. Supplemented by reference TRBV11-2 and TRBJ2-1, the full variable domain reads EAGVAQSPRYKIIEKRQSVAFWCNPISGHATLYWYQQILGQGPKLLIQFQNNGVVDDSQLPKDRFSAERLKGVDSTLKIQPAKLEDSAVYLCASSFAGTSGTDEQFFGPGTRLTVL.

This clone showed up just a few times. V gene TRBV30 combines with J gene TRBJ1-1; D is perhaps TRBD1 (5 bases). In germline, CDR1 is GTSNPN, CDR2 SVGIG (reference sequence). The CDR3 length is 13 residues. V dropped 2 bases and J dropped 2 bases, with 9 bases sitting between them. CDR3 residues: CAWSPGRNTEAFF. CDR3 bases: TGTGCCTGGAGTCCGGGACGTAACACTGAAGCTTTCTTT.

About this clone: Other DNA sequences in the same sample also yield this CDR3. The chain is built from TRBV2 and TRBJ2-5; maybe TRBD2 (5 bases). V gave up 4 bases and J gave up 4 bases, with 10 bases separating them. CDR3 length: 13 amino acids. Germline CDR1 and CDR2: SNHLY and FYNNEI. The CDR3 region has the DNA TGTGCCAGCAGTGGACCCGAGGGAGAGACCCAGTACTTC. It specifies CASSGPEGETQYF.

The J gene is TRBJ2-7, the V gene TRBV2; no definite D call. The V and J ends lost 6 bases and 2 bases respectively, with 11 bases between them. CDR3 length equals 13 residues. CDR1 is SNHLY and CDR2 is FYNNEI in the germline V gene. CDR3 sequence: CASRHRAAYEQYF. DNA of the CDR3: TGTGCCAGCAGACATAGGGCCGCCTACGAGCAGTACTTC. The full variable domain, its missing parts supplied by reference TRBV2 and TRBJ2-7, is EPEVTQTPSHQVTQMGQEVILRCVPISNHLYFYWYRQILGQKVEFLVSFYNNEISEKSEIFDDQFSVERPDGSNFTLKIRSTKLEDSAMYFCASRHRAAYEQYFGPGTRLTVT.

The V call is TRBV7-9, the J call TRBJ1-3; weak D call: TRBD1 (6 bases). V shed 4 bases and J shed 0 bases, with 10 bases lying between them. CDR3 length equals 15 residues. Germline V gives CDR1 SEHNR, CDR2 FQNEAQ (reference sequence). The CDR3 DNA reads TGTGCCAGCAGCTCCGGACAGAGCTCTGGAAACACCATATATTTT. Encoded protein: CASSSGQSSGNTIYF.